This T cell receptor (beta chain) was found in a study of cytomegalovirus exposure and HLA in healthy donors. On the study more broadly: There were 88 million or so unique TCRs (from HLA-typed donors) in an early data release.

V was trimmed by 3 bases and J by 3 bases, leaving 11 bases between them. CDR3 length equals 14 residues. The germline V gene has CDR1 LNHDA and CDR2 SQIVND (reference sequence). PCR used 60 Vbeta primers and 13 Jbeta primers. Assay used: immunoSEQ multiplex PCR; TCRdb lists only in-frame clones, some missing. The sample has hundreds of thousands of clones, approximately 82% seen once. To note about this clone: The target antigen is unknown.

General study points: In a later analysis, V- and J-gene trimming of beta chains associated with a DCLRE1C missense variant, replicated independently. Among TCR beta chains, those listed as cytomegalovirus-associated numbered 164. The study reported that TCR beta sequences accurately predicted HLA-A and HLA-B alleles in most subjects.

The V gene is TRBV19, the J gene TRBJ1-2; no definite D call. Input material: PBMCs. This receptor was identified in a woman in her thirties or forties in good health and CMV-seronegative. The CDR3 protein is CASSISRGDYGYTF. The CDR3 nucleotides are TGTGCCAGTAGTATCTCGCGGGGAGACTATGGCTACACCTTC. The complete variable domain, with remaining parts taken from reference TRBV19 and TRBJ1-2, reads DGGITQSPKYLFRKEGQNVTLSCEQNLNHDAMYWYRQDPGQGLRLIYYSQIVNDFQKGDIAEGYSVSREKKESFPLTVTSAQKNPTAFYLCASSISRGDYGYTFGSGTRLTVV.